The 21 T cell receptor beta chains in this list originate from one sample, sequenced in a study of Ad26.COV2.S vaccination and SARS-CoV-2 variants. Treatment defined: 15 to 20 received Ad26.COV2.S at low or high dose, single or two shots; 5 received placebo; per-sample allocation not given. Collection of samples fell on day 63 after the first vaccine or placebo injection. Profiled with immunoSEQ multiplex PCR; TCRdb holds only in-frame clones, not every one. The table shows approximately 410,000 clones, with around 89% occurring only once. This specimen was peripheral blood, taken in a trial of Ad26.COV2.S vaccine versus placebo. The receptors stem from a person aged 18-60 years who received the Ad26.COV2.S COVID-19 vaccine or a placebo.

The chain couples TRBV28 to TRBJ2-1; D call uncertain. The V end was cut by 4 bases, the J end by 2 bases, with 9 bases between. Germline CDR1 is MDHEN and CDR2 is SYDVKM. The CDR3 totals 14 residues. The CDR3 region is CASSYRPAYNEQFF. In nucleotides, the CDR3 is TGTGCCAGCAGTTACCGGCCAGCCTACAATGAGCAGTTCTTC.

The chain employs TRBV4-1 and TRBJ2-7; TRBD1 matches at 7 bases. Trimming took 6 bases from V and 4 from J; bases not matched to a gene: 12. CDR3 length: 15 residues. From germline, CDR1 is MGHRA and CDR2 YSYEKL. DNA for the CDR3: TGCGCCAGCAGTCTCGATTACAGGGGTCTGTACGAGCAGTACTTC. Translated: CASSLDYRGLYEQYF.

The chain employs TRBV5-6 and TRBJ2-1, with a weak D call TRBD1 (6 bases). Trimming left V 0 bases short and J 12 bases short, with 10 bases between. There are 12 residues in the CDR3. Germline CDR1 reads SGHDT; CDR2 reads YYEEEE. CDR3 coding DNA: TGTGCCAGCAGCTTGGTAGCCAGGGGGCAGTTCTTC. Translated, it gives CASSLVARGQFF. Complete variable domain (other parts from reference TRBV5-6 and TRBJ2-1): DAGVTQSPTHLIKTRGQQVTLRCSPKSGHDTVSWYQQALGQGPQFIFQYYEEEERQRGNFPDRFSGHQFPNYSSELNVNALLLGDSALYLCASSLVARGQFFGPGTRLTVL.

CDR3 sequence (DNA): TGCGCCAGCAGCCAAGATGCGTCAGGGAGGAATGAGCAGTTCTTC. Protein product: CASSQDASGRNEQFF. V gene TRBV4-1 combines with J gene TRBJ2-1; a possible D gene is TRBD2 (6 bases). Trimming pared 0 bases from V and 7 bases from J, leaving 13 bases between. This CDR3 is 15 amino acids long. Germline-derived CDR1 and CDR2 are MGHRA and YSYEKL.

The chain employs TRBV2 and TRBJ1-2; TRBD1 aligns across 10 bases. Germline CDR1 is SNHLY and CDR2 is FYNNEI. Trimming removed 7 bases from V and 2 bases from J; junction bases left unmatched: 7. This CDR3 has 15 amino acids. The CDR3 DNA reads TGTGCCAGCAATTGGAGGGGACAGGGGAACTATGGCTACACCTTC. Translation gives CASNWRGQGNYGYTF.

Written as DNA, the CDR3 is TGTGCCAGCAGGGATCGGGACGGTTGGTCAAACACTGAAGCTTTCTTT. Translated, it gives CASRDRDGWSNTEAFF. This chain uses TRBV28 with TRBJ1-1; weak D call: TRBD1 (5 bases). This CDR3 comprises 16 residues. Germline V gene lookup returns CDR1 MDHEN and CDR2 SYDVKM. The germline V and J ends were trimmed by 6 bases and 2 bases, with 19 bases remaining between them.

This chain joins TRBV15 and TRBJ2-1, with D perhaps matching TRBD1 (5 bases). The ends were cut back, 1 base at V and 2 bases at J, with 9 bases in the middle. Germline V gene data show CDR1 as LNHNV and CDR2 as YYDKDF (reference sequence). This CDR3 has 15 residues. The CDR3 region has the DNA TGTGCCACCAGCAGAGCCCCAGGGACCTACAATGAGCAGTTCTTC. It yields the protein CATSRAPGTYNEQFF. The variable domain in full, with the rest retrieved from reference TRBV15 and TRBJ2-1, is DAMVIQNPRYQVTQFGKPVTLSCSQTLNHNVMYWYQQKSSQAPKLLFHYYDKDFNNEADTPDNFQSRRPNTSFCFLDIRSPGLGDTAMYLCATSRAPGTYNEQFFGPGTRLTVL.

The chain employs TRBV3-1 (or the pseudogene TRBV3-2) and TRBJ2-5; 8 bases are shared with TRBD1. Germline V gene data show CDR1 as LGHDT and CDR2 as YNNKEL (reference sequence). The CDR3 covers 15 residues. V trimming: 6 bases; J trimming: 0 bases; junction bases outside the gene matches: 6. CDR3 region: CASRRTGSYQETQYF. CDR3 nucleotides: TGTGCCAGCAGAAGGACAGGGTCGTACCAAGAGACCCAGTACTTC.

The genes are TRBV29-1 and TRBJ1-1, with D perhaps TRBD1 (6 bases). The CDR3 is 13 residues long. Germline CDR1 reads SQVTM; CDR2 reads ANQGSEA. V lost 1 base to trimming and J lost 7 bases, with 13 bases between them. CDR3 sequence reads: CSVEVAGAGEAFF. CDR3 sequence (DNA): TGCAGCGTTGAAGTGGCGGGGGCCGGTGAAGCTTTCTTT.

The chain carries TRBV18 and TRBJ1-4, with D possibly TRBD1 on 5 matching bases. V gave up 2 bases and J gave up 5 bases, with 6 bases separating them. This CDR3 contains 13 residues. CDR1 is KGHSH, CDR2 LQKENI, per germline. CDR3 loop: CASSPSGNEKLFF. DNA for the CDR3: TGTGCCAGCTCACCATCAGGGAATGAAAAACTGTTTTTT.

In this sample, this clone turned up a few times. The V and J genes are TRBV7-3 and TRBJ1-3, with D unresolved. Germline V gene sequence: CDR1 SGHTA, CDR2 FQGTGA. Trimming shortened V by 7 bases and J by 2 bases, and 21 bases separated the two germline ends. CDR3 length: 17 amino acids. CDR3 in DNA: TGTGCCAGCACAGAACCCTACCCTTTAGGGACTGGAAACACCATATATTTT. Amino acids: CASTEPYPLGTGNTIYF.

This chain links TRBV30 with TRBJ2-1, with D perhaps TRBD1 (6 bases). Germline V lookup: CDR1 GTSNPN, CDR2 SVGIG (reference sequence). The V gene lost 5 bases and the J gene lost 3 bases, with 14 bases spanning the gap. The CDR3 consists of 14 residues. CDR3 in amino acids: CAWDIGTNYNEQFF. CDR3 nucleotide sequence: TGTGCCTGGGACATCGGGACAAACTACAATGAGCAGTTCTTC. The complete variable domain, with remaining parts taken from reference TRBV30 and TRBJ2-1, reads SQTIHQWPATLVQPVGSPLSLECTVEGTSNPNLYWYRQAAGRGLQLLFYSVGIGQISSEVPQNLSASRPQDRQFILSSKKLLLSDSGFYLCAWDIGTNYNEQFFGPGTRLTVL.

This chain links TRBV3-1 (or the pseudogene TRBV3-2) with TRBJ1-2, with D unclear. There are 14 residues in the CDR3. Germline V gene sequence: CDR1 LGHDT, CDR2 YNNKEL (reference sequence). The V gene lost 4 bases and the J gene lost 7 bases, with 16 bases spanning the gap. The CDR3 loop is CASSPRRLEGGYTF. In DNA form, the CDR3 reads TGTGCCAGCAGCCCCCGGAGGCTTGAGGGTGGCTACACCTTC.

The chain has TRBV27 and TRBJ2-1; 8 bases fit TRBD1. The CDR3 sequence is 12 residues long. Germline loops: CDR1 MNHEY, CDR2 SMNVEV (reference sequence). The V and J ends lost 6 bases and 7 bases, in that order; junction bases with no gene match: 2. This CDR3 reads CASSRQGNEQFF. As DNA, the CDR3 is TGTGCCAGCAGCAGACAGGGGAATGAGCAGTTCTTC.

This chain joins TRBV5-1 and TRBJ2-2; TRBD2 aligns across 7 bases. J gave up 5 bases and V 4 bases, and 11 bases lay outside the gene matches. Germline V CDR1 and CDR2: SGHRS, YFSETQ. The CDR3 has 16 residues. The CDR3: CASSRLGGGRTGELFF. The CDR3 DNA reads TGCGCCAGCAGCCGATTGGGCGGGGGAAGAACCGGGGAGCTGTTTTTT.

V and J are TRBV7-2 and TRBJ2-3; 7 bases align to TRBD1. CDR1 is SGHTA and CDR2 is FQGNSA in the germline V gene. CDR3 length equals 14 residues. The junction had 4 bases not matched to a gene; V was cut back by 5 bases and J by 2 bases. This CDR3 reads CASSRDSHTDTQYF. In nucleotides, the CDR3 is TGTGCCAGCAGCAGGGACAGCCACACAGATACGCAGTATTTT.

The chain couples TRBV19 to TRBJ1-4; 8 positions agree with TRBD1. The ends lost 7 bases at V and 6 bases at J; junction bases unmatched: 7. Germline assignment: CDR1 LNHDA and CDR2 SQIVND (reference sequence). There are 14 residues in the CDR3. The CDR3 bases are TGTGCCAGTACTCAGGGGGCACCGGATGAAAAACTGTTTTTT. Amino acids: CASTQGAPDEKLFF.

The chain links TRBV14 to TRBJ2-7, with D possibly TRBD1 on 5 matching bases. Germline CDR1 and CDR2: SGHDN and FVKESK. The CDR3 has 13 amino acids. The germline V and J ends were trimmed by 0 bases and 5 bases, with 8 bases remaining between them. The CDR3 sequence is CASSQERQNEQYF. The CDR3 DNA sequence: TGTGCCAGCAGCCAAGAGCGACAGAACGAGCAGTACTTC.

This clone came up a few times. The chain combines TRBV7-8 with TRBJ1-6; D gene uncertain. This CDR3 is built from 14 residues. V lost 5 bases and J lost 7, with 12 bases in between. The germline V gene encodes CDR1 SGHVS and CDR2 FQNEAQ. The CDR3 protein is CASSPAAGNSPLHF. CDR3 coding DNA: TGTGCCAGCAGCCCAGCCGCCGGGAATTCACCCCTCCACTTT.

The chain has TRBV3-1 (or the pseudogene TRBV3-2) and TRBJ2-7; D may correspond to TRBD1 or TRBD2 (5 bases each). Germline CDR1 reads LGHDT; CDR2 reads YNNKEL (reference sequence). This CDR3 region has 17 residues. Trimming took 1 base from V and 2 from J, leaving 18 bases between them. The CDR3 nucleotides read TGTGCCAGCAGCCAAGGCCCCATCGGGGCGTCAACCTACGAGCAGTACTTC. This gives the protein CASSQGPIGASTYEQYF.

The chain combines TRBV15 with TRBJ1-1; D might be TRBD1 (5 bases). Deletions cut 0 bases from V and 5 bases from J, with 10 bases between. The germline V gene encodes CDR1 LNHNV and CDR2 YYDKDF (reference sequence). CDR3 length: 14 residues. In nucleotides, the CDR3 is TGTGCCACCAGCAGAGACAGGGAGGTGACTGAAGCTTTCTTT. Its protein is CATSRDREVTEAFF. The full variable domain, completed using reference TRBV15 and TRBJ1-1, is DAMVIQNPRYQVTQFGKPVTLSCSQTLNHNVMYWYQQKSSQAPKLLFHYYDKDFNNEADTPDNFQSRRPNTSFCFLDIRSPGLGDTAMYLCATSRDREVTEAFFGQGTRLTVV.